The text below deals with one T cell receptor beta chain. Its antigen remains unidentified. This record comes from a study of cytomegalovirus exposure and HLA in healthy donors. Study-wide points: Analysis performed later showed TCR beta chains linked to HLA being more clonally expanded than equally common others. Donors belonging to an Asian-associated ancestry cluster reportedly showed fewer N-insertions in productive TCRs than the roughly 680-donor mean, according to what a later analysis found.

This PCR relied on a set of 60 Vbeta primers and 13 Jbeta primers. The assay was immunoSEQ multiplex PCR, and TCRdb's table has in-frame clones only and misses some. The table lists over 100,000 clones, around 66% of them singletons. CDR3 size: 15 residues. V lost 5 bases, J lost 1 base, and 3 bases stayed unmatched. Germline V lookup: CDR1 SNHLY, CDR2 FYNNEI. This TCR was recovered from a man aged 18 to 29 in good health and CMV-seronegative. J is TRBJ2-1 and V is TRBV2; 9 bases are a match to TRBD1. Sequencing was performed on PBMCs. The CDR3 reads CASSSGTGSYNEQFF. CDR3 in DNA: TGTGCCAGCAGTTCCGGGACAGGGTCCTACAATGAGCAGTTCTTC.